This T cell receptor beta chain was captured by sequencing in a study of T cells after yellow fever vaccination. This clonotype appeared many times. What it binds is not known. General study results and limits: FACS-sorted repertoires could contain abundant clonotypes contaminating from the bulk population. Most clones from primary vaccination were detected again post-booster (roughly 96% CD4, about 88% CD8).

Each CDR3 protein gets one entry after TCRdb re-called the 5' RACE reads with MiXCR. The sample has about 74,000 distinct CDR3 sequences; around 7% are singletons. Unmatched junction bases numbered 10, after V lost 0 bases and J lost 6 bases. From germline, CDR1 is LGHNA and CDR2 YNFKEQ. There are 17 residues in the CDR3. V usage is TRBV4-2 and J usage is TRBJ2-2; 7 bases align to TRBD1. The clonotype was recovered from a man between 18 and 35 years old who received the YFV17D yellow fever vaccine. Here the sequenced sample was CD8+ T cells sorted from PBMCs, taken around 5 days after the first yellow fever vaccination. The chain's CDR3 is CASSQEGEGGASGELFF. The CDR3 nucleotides read TGTGCCAGCAGCCAAGAGGGGGAAGGGGGCGCGTCCGGGGAGCTGTTTTTT.